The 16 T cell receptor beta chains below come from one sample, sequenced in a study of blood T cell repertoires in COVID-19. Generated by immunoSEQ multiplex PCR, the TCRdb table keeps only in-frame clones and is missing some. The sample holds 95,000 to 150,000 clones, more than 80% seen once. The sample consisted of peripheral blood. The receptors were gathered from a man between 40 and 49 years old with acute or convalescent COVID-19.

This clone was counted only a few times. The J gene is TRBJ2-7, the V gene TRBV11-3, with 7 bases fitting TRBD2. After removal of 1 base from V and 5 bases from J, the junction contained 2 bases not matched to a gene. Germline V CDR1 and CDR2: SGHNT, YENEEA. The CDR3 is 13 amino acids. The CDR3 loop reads CASSLASGNEQYF. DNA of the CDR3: TGTGCCAGCAGCTTAGCGAGCGGGAACGAGCAGTACTTC.

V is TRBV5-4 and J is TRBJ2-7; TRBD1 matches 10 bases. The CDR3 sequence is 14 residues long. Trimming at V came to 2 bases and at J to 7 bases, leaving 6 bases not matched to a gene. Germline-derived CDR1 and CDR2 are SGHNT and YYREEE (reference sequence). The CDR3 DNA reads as TGTGCCAGCAGCTTAGGGACAGGGGTTGGGGAGCAGTACTTC. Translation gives CASSLGTGVGEQYF.

This chain's CDR3 is CASSQSLAGVSSYEQYF. CDR3 coding DNA: TGTGCCAGCAGCCAGTCCCTCGCGGGGGTGAGCTCCTACGAGCAGTACTTC. The chain recombines TRBV4-2 with TRBJ2-7; 7 bases agree with TRBD2. Germline V gene sequence: CDR1 LGHNA, CDR2 YNFKEQ. This CDR3 has 17 residues. Unmatched junction bases numbered 11, after V lost 3 bases and J lost 0 bases.

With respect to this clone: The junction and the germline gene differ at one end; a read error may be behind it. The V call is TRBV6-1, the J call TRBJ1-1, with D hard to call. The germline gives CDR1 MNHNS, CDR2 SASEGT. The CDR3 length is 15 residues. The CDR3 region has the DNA TGTGCCAGCGGTGAAAGACCGCGGGAGGACACTGAAGCTTTCTTT. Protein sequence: CASGERPREDTEAFF.

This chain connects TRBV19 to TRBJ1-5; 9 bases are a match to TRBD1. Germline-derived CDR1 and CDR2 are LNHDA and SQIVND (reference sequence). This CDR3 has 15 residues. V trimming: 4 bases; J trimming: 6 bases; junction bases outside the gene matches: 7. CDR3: CASSRGTGPPQPQHF. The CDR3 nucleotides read TGTGCCAGTAGTAGGGGGACAGGGCCGCCTCAGCCCCAGCATTTT.

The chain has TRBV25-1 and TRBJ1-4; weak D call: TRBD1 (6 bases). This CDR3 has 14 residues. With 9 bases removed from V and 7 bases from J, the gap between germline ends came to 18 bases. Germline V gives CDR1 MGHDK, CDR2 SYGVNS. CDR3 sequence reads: CASRPGHRGEKLFF. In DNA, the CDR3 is TGTGCCAGTAGGCCGGGACACCGTGGTGAAAAACTGTTTTTT.

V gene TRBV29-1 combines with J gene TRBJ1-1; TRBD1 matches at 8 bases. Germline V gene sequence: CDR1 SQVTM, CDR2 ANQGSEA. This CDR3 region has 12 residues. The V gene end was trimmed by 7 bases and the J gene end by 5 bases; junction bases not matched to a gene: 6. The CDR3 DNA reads TGCAGCGCCCAGGGGGCGCTTACTGAAGCTTTCTTT. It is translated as CSAQGALTEAFF.

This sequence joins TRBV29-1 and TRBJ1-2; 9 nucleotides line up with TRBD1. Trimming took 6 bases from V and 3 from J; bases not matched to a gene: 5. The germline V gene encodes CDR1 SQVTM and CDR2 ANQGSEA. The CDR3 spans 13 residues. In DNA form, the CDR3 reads TGCAGCGTGGACAGGGGCCTGTACTATGGCTACACCTTC. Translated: CSVDRGLYYGYTF.

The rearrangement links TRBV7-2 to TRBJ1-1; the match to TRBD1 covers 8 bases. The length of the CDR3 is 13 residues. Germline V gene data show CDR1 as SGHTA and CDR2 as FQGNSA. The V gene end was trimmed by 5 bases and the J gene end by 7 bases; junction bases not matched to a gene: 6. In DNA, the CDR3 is TGTGCCAGCAGCATGGACAGGGCATTTGAAGCTTTCTTT. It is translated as CASSMDRAFEAFF. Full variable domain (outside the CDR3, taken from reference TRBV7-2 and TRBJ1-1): GAGVSQSPSNKVTEKGKDVELRCDPISGHTALYWYRQSLGQGLEFLIYFQGNSAPDKSGLPSDRFSAERTGGSVSTLTIQRTQQEDSAVYLCASSMDRAFEAFFGQGTRLTVV.

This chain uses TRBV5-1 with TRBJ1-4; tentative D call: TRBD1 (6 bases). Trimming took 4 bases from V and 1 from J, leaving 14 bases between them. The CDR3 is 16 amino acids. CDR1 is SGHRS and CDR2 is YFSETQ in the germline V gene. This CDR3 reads CASSPRGAGTNEKLFF. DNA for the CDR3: TGCGCCAGCAGCCCCAGGGGTGCTGGAACTAATGAAAAACTGTTTTTT.

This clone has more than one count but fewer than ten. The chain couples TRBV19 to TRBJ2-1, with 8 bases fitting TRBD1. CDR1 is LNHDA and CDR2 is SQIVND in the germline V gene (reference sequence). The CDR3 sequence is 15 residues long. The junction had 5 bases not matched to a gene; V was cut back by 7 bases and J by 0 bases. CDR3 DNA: TGTGCCAGTATTACACAGGGGGGCTCCTACAATGAGCAGTTCTTC. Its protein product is CASITQGGSYNEQFF.

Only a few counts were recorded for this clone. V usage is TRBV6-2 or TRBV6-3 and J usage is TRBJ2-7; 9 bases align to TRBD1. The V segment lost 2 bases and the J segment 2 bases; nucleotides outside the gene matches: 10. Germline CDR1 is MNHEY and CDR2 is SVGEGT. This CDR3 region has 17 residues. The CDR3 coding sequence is TGTGCCAGCAGTTACAATCTTGTGGGACAGGGCCCCTACGAGCAGTACTTC. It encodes CASSYNLVGQGPYEQYF.

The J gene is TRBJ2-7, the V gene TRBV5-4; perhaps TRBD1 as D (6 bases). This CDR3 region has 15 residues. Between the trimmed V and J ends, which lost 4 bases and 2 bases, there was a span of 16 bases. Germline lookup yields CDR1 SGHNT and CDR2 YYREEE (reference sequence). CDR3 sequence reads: CASSRRDTLTYEQYF. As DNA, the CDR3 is TGTGCCAGCAGCCGCCGGGACACCCTTACCTACGAGCAGTACTTC.

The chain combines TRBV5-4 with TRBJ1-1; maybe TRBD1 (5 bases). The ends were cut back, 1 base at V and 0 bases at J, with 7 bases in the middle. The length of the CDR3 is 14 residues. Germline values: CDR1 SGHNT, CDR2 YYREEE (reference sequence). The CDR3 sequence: CASSLRGLNTEAFF. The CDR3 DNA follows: TGTGCCAGCAGCTTGAGGGGCCTGAACACTGAAGCTTTCTTT.

DNA for the CDR3: TGTGCCAGTAGTAACTCCGGGGAGCTGTTTTTT. Translation: CASSNSGELFF. The chain joins TRBV19 to TRBJ2-2, with D uncertain. CDR1 is LNHDA, CDR2 SQIVND, per germline (reference sequence). The V end was cut by 4 bases, the J end by 6 bases, with 3 bases between. CDR3 size: 11 residues.

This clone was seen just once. The CDR3 DNA sequence: TGTGCCAGCAGCGGCACTAGCGCTAACACCGGGGAGCTGTTTTTT. Its translation: CASSGTSANTGELFF. The genes are TRBV7-9 and TRBJ2-2; 7 bases are shared with TRBD2. V lost 5 bases to trimming and J lost 2 bases; unmatched junction nucleotides: 5. The CDR3 contains 15 residues. Looked up from germline, CDR1 is SEHNR and CDR2 is FQNEAQ (reference sequence).